This TCR beta chain was sequenced during a study of regulatory T cells in long-lasting Graves disease. This clonotype showed up just a few times. Its antigen is unidentified. Assembly of TCR beta libraries relied on iRepertoire HTBI primers together with Arm-PCR of CDR3 regions. In TCRdb, the multiplex PCR reads were re-called with MiXCR into one record per CDR3 protein. The sample holds 700,000 or so distinct CDR3 sequences, around 30% seen once. V shed 4 bases and J 7 bases; nucleotides not matched to a gene: 3. The CDR3 sequence is 13 residues long. CDR1 and CDR2 from the germline V gene are SGHNT and YYREEE (reference sequence). General study points: Whereas new patients shared 970 or so public clonotypes, persistent patients shared more, at some 2,700. Accuracy may have been reduced by the small sample size.

Specified time point: persistent/refractory GD, antithyroid drugs over 5 years with positive TRAb. PBMC-derived RNA was used for the TCR library. This specimen was peripheral blood mononuclear cells (PBMCs), taken when the disease was refractory, from a patient treated with antithyroid drugs. The rearrangement uses TRBV5-4 and TRBJ2-4, with 9 positions matching TRBD1. This clonotype was obtained from a female donor with Graves disease. CDR3 sequence (DNA): TGTGCCAGCAGCACAACAGGGGGCAACATTCAGTACTTC. Translated, it gives CASSTTGGNIQYF.